A single sample gave rise to the 22 T cell receptor beta chains below, sequenced in a study of cytomegalovirus exposure and HLA in healthy donors. PCR amplification relied on 60 Vbeta primers (plus 13 Jbeta primers). Sequencing was performed with immunoSEQ multiplex PCR; in TCRdb, only in-frame clones are kept and a portion is missing. The table includes 90,000 to 150,000 clones, less than 65% detected once. The specimen sequenced was PBMCs. All receptors derive from a man in his forties in good health and CMV-seropositive.

This sequence joins TRBV13 and TRBJ2-1, with TRBD1 matching 7 bases. Per the germline V gene, CDR1 is PRHDT and CDR2 is FYEKMQ (reference sequence). Germline trimming cut 5 bases from V and 5 bases from J; bases unmatched to any gene: 6. There are 14 residues in the CDR3. The CDR3, as DNA: TGTGCCAGCAGCCGACCGGGACAGAACAATGAGCAGTTCTTC. Residues: CASSRPGQNNEQFF. The full variable domain, its missing parts supplied by reference TRBV13 and TRBJ2-1, is AAGVIQSPRHLIKEKRETATLKCYPIPRHDTVYWYQQGPGQDPQFLISFYEKMQSDKGSIPDRFSAQQFSDYHSELNMSSLELGDSALYFCASSRPGQNNEQFFGPGTRLTVL.

The CDR3 bases are TGTGCCAGCAGCGGCGGGACTAGCGGGGGGATACCCTACGAGCAGTACTTC. This gives the protein CASSGGTSGGIPYEQYF. J is TRBJ2-7 and V is TRBV5-4; 15 nucleotides line up with TRBD2. Germline CDR1 SGHNT, CDR2 YYREEE (reference sequence). The CDR3 loop spans 17 amino acids. The J segment lost 2 bases and the V segment lost 4 bases, leaving 7 bases of the junction unmatched.

The CDR3 DNA is TGTGCCAGCAGTTTATGGGGACAGGGAGGCAATCAGCCCCAGCATTTT. Translated, it gives CASSLWGQGGNQPQHF. The gene calls are TRBV27 and TRBJ1-5, with TRBD1 matching over 9 bases. The germline V gene has CDR1 MNHEY and CDR2 SMNVEV (reference sequence). This CDR3 has 16 residues. Trimming removed 1 base from V and 2 bases from J; junction bases left unmatched: 3.

The sample holds a few counts of this clone. Other DNA sequences of this sample code for an identical CDR3. J is TRBJ2-7 and V is TRBV6-5, with a weak D call TRBD2 (5 bases). V dropped 3 bases and J dropped 0 bases, with 9 bases sitting between them. CDR1 and CDR2 from the germline V gene are MNHEY and SVGAGI. The CDR3 is 14 residues long. The DNA for the CDR3 is TGTGCCAGCAGTTATGACCGGGACTCCTACGAGCAGTACTTC. Translating gives CASSYDRDSYEQYF.

This clone occurred a few times. The genes are TRBV27 and TRBJ2-5; perhaps TRBD2 as D (6 bases). Germline-derived CDR1 and CDR2 are MNHEY and SMNVEV (reference sequence). Between the trimmed V and J ends, which lost 5 bases and 5 bases, there was a span of 12 bases. The CDR3 is 13 amino acids. CDR3 residues: CASSHAGRETQYF. In nucleotides, the CDR3 is TGTGCCAGCAGTCACGCGGGGAGGGAGACCCAGTACTTC.

This chain joins TRBV10-3 and TRBJ1-3; unclear D gene. With 6 bases removed from V and 0 bases from J, the gap between germline ends came to 3 bases. Germline CDR1 ENHRY, CDR2 SYGVKD. This CDR3 comprises 12 residues. This CDR3 is CAISGSGNTIYF. For the CDR3, the DNA is TGTGCCATCAGCGGCTCTGGAAACACCATATATTTT.

The chain links TRBV13 to TRBJ1-6; 10 bases are a match to TRBD1. V gave up 7 bases and J gave up 7 bases; unmatched junction bases: 4. Germline V gene lookup returns CDR1 PRHDT and CDR2 FYEKMQ (reference sequence). The CDR3 length is 14 residues. CDR3 sequence reads: CASTGQGENSPLHF. CDR3 nucleotides: TGTGCCAGCACAGGACAGGGGGAAAATTCACCCCTCCACTTT. Drawing the rest from reference TRBV13 and TRBJ1-6, the complete variable domain is AAGVIQSPRHLIKEKRETATLKCYPIPRHDTVYWYQQGPGQDPQFLISFYEKMQSDKGSIPDRFSAQQFSDYHSELNMSSLELGDSALYFCASTGQGENSPLHFGNGTRLTVT.

In regard to this clone: The sample holds other DNA sequences that translate to the same CDR3. The chain uses TRBV13 and TRBJ2-7, with 9 bases lining up with TRBD1. Germline-derived CDR1 and CDR2 are PRHDT and FYEKMQ (reference sequence). This CDR3 is 15 amino acids long. V gave up 0 bases and J gave up 2 bases; unmatched junction bases: 2. The DNA of the CDR3 is TGTGCCAGCAGCTTAGGCCGGACAGGGGCCTACGAGCAGTACTTC. It translates to CASSLGRTGAYEQYF.

The chain links TRBV7-9 to TRBJ2-7, with 7 bases fitting TRBD1. This CDR3 is 14 amino acids long. V lost 4 bases to trimming and J lost 2 bases; unmatched junction nucleotides: 5. Germline V gene lookup returns CDR1 SEHNR and CDR2 FQNEAQ (reference sequence). The CDR3 DNA is TGTGCCAGCAGCTGGACAGGAACCCCCTACGAGCAGTACTTC. Its protein product is CASSWTGTPYEQYF.

This chain joins TRBV18 and TRBJ2-7; D perhaps matches TRBD2 (6 bases). Germline V gene sequence: CDR1 KGHSH, CDR2 LQKENI. The CDR3 totals 14 residues. V dropped 0 bases and J dropped 9 bases, with 15 bases sitting between them. The CDR3 DNA is TGTGCCAGCTCACCACCTGGCGGGGACCGAGGGCAGTACTTC. This encodes CASSPPGGDRGQYF.

The rearrangement links TRBV30 to TRBJ1-1; 9 positions agree with TRBD1. Trimming at V came to 4 bases and at J to 11 bases, leaving 8 bases not matched to a gene. CDR3 size: 12 residues. Germline CDR1 reads GTSNPN; CDR2 reads SVGIG (reference sequence). CDR3 protein: CAWNTGGPRAFF. For the CDR3, the DNA is TGTGCCTGGAACACAGGGGGCCCCCGGGCTTTCTTT.

V is TRBV7-2 and J is TRBJ2-7; 13 nucleotides line up with TRBD2. The trim removed 5 bases at V and 7 bases at J, leaving 8 bases unmatched. CDR3 size: 15 residues. In germline, CDR1 is SGHTA, CDR2 FQGNSA. For the CDR3, the DNA is TGTGCCAGCAGCCCATCACTAGCGGGAGGGTCGGAGCAGTACTTC. It codes for CASSPSLAGGSEQYF.

The chain joins TRBV19 to TRBJ1-2; D unclear. This CDR3 has 14 amino acids. In germline, CDR1 is LNHDA, CDR2 SQIVND (reference sequence). Trimming removed 3 bases from V and 3 bases from J, with 11 bases in between. The CDR3 protein is CASSILLADYGYTF. The CDR3, as DNA: TGTGCCAGTAGTATCCTTCTTGCAGACTATGGCTACACCTTC.

The rearrangement links TRBV6-5 to TRBJ1-1, with 8 bases identical to TRBD1. Germline CDR1 and CDR2: MNHEY and SVGAGI. The CDR3 extends over 15 amino acids. After removal of 2 bases from V and 4 bases from J, the junction contained 6 bases not matched to a gene. DNA of the CDR3: TGTGCCAGCAGTTACGGCAGGGGGCGAAGCACTGAAGCTTTCTTT. Translating it yields CASSYGRGRSTEAFF.

The V and J genes are TRBV6-4 and TRBJ1-1; possible D gene TRBD1, 6 bases. CDR1 and CDR2 from the germline V gene are MRHNA and SNTAGT. The CDR3 runs 19 residues. Trimming removed 0 bases from V and 0 bases from J, with 20 bases in between. CDR3 loop: CASSDSGTILAEMNTEAFF. For the CDR3, the DNA is TGTGCCAGCAGTGACTCCGGGACAATCCTTGCCGAAATGAACACTGAAGCTTTCTTT.

There are a few counts of this clone. The J gene is TRBJ1-1, the V gene TRBV9, with 7 bases lining up with TRBD1. Germline V gene sequence: CDR1 SGDLS, CDR2 YYNGEE. Trimming took 6 bases from V and 2 from J; bases not matched to a gene: 7. This CDR3 is built from 14 residues. Here the CDR3 reads CASNGQDKNTEAFF. As DNA, the CDR3 is TGTGCCAGCAATGGACAGGACAAAAACACTGAAGCTTTCTTT.

The V call is TRBV15, the J call TRBJ2-1, with TRBD2 as a possible D gene (6 bases). V was trimmed by 0 bases and J by 8 bases, leaving 26 bases between them. CDR1 and CDR2 (germline): LNHNV, YYDKDF (reference sequence). The CDR3 extends over 19 amino acids. The chain's CDR3 is CATSRDNRDLQGGNHEQFF. The CDR3 DNA is TGTGCCACCAGCAGAGATAATCGGGATCTCCAGGGAGGAAACCATGAGCAGTTCTTC.

The chain carries TRBV2 and TRBJ2-2; D remains unclear. Trimming shortened V by 7 bases and J by 1 base, and 4 bases separated the two germline ends. The CDR3 totals 12 residues. From germline, CDR1 is SNHLY and CDR2 FYNNEI. The chain's CDR3 is CASTGNTGELFF. Here the CDR3 DNA reads TGTGCCAGCACGGGGAACACCGGGGAGCTGTTTTTT. The full variable domain, with the rest looked up from reference TRBV2 and TRBJ2-2, is EPEVTQTPSHQVTQMGQEVILRCVPISNHLYFYWYRQILGQKVEFLVSFYNNEISEKSEIFDDQFSVERPDGSNFTLKIRSTKLEDSAMYFCASTGNTGELFFGEGSRLTVL.

CDR3: CASSLRGTGPYEQYF. The CDR3 DNA reads as TGTGCCAGCAGCTTACGCGGGACGGGCCCCTACGAGCAGTACTTC. This chain uses TRBV7-9 with TRBJ2-7, with a weak D call TRBD2 (6 bases). CDR3 length: 15 residues. CDR1 is SEHNR and CDR2 is FQNEAQ in the germline V gene (reference sequence). V lost 2 bases and J 2 bases, leaving 13 bases between the germline ends.

V and J are TRBV11-3 and TRBJ2-1, with no clear D. The germline V and J ends were trimmed by 6 bases and 4 bases, with 4 bases remaining between them. The CDR3 sequence is 11 residues long. The V gene's germline CDR1 is SGHNT and CDR2 YENEEA. The CDR3 bases are TGTGCCAGCAGTTATTACAATGAGCAGTTCTTC. Translation gives CASSYYNEQFF.

This rearrangement joins TRBV28 to TRBJ2-7, with 8 bases matching TRBD2. This CDR3 has 15 residues. Losses at the gene ends were 2 bases for V and 0 bases for J; bases not matched to a gene: 3. Germline V lookup: CDR1 MDHEN, CDR2 SYDVKM. The CDR3 sequence is CASSLIGRGSYEQYF. CDR3 bases: TGTGCCAGCAGTTTAATCGGGAGGGGCTCCTACGAGCAGTACTTC.

The chain combines TRBV7-2 with TRBJ2-7; 7 bases are shared with TRBD2. The V gene end was trimmed by 1 base and the J gene end by 4 bases; junction bases not matched to a gene: 10. Per the germline V gene, CDR1 is SGHTA and CDR2 is FQGNSA. The CDR3 consists of 16 residues. The CDR3 DNA reads TGTGCCAGCAGCTTAGAGTTTTCTAGCGGCCTTTACGAGCAGTACTTC. It is translated as CASSLEFSSGLYEQYF.